This TCR beta chain appears in the sequencing data of a study of blood T cell repertoires in COVID-19. Original analysis: Cell counts per sample came from amplifying reference gene primers. TCRdb's copy holds only in-frame clones and misses some; the assay was immunoSEQ multiplex PCR. That table furnishes V, J and clone size, whereas the DNA furnished D and trimming. The sample consists of tens of thousands of clones, roughly 90% of them appearing once. CDR3 length: 17 amino acids. The TCR comes from a woman older than 75 with acute or convalescent COVID-19. This chain links TRBV21-1 with TRBJ2-1; the DNA was not used to check the table's D call, TRBD2. TRBV21-1 is listed as a pseudogene. The sequenced material came from peripheral blood. Here the CDR3 DNA reads TGTGCCAGCGTGGGGACTAGCGGTTTACAAGCAAGGAATGAGCAGTTCTTC. Its protein product is CASVGTSGLQARNEQFF.